This note documents a single T cell receptor beta chain sequence. The entry originates in a study of blood T cell repertoires in COVID-19. The wider study: Acute and convalescent COVID-19 samples came from the United States, Italy and Spain.

TCRdb's copy holds only in-frame clones and misses some; the assay was immunoSEQ multiplex PCR. The repertoire holds around 270,000 clones, with 75% to 90% as singletons. The participants were between roughly 18 and 89 years old and came from about two dozen US areas. Self-reported history from a screening survey and questionnaire set each donor's cohort. During the 2 weeks before they entered the study, exposed participants had met someone with a PCR-confirmed or clinician-diagnosed COVID-19 case. What was sequenced was PBMCs or T cells enriched from blood (not recorded which). This TCR derives from a middle-aged woman who had been exposed to COVID-19.

The chain's CDR3 is CASSPRDRLATNEKLFF. The CDR3 coding sequence is TGTGCCAGCAGCCCCCGGGACAGACTTGCAACTAATGAAAAACTGTTTTTT. The chain couples TRBV7-9 to TRBJ1-4, with 7 bases aligning to TRBD1. Germline CDR1 reads SEHNR; CDR2 reads FQNEAQ (reference sequence). The CDR3 length is 17 residues. The V and J ends lost 5 bases and 0 bases, in that order; junction bases with no gene match: 9. Using reference TRBV7-9 and TRBJ1-4 for the parts outside the CDR3, the full variable domain is DTGVSQNPRHKITKRGQNVTFRCDPISEHNRLYWYRQTLGQGPEFLTYFQNEAQLEKSRLLSDRFSAERPKGSFSTLEIQRTEQGDSAMYLCASSPRDRLATNEKLFFGSGTQLSVL.